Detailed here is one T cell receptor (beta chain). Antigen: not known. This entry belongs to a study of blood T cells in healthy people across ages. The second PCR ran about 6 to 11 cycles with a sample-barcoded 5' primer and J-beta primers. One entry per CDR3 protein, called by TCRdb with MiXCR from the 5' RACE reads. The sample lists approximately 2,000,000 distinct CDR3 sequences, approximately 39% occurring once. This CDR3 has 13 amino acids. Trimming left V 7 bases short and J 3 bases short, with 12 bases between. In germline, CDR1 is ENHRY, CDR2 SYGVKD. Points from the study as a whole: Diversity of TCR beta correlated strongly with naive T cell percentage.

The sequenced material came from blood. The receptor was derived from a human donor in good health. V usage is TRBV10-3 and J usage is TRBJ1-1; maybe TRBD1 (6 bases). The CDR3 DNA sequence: TGTGCCATCATGCAGGGGCTGGACACTGAAGCTTTCTTT. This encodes CAIMQGLDTEAFF.